This record covers a single T cell receptor (beta chain). Its cognate antigen is unknown. The CDR3 spans 15 residues. V dropped 11 bases and J dropped 0 bases, with 17 bases sitting between them. This sample was taken from a study of vaccination and CD4 T cells after COVID-19. An Oncomine TCR Beta short-read assay was used to sequence the DNA from cultured CD4+ T cells. Each CDR3 protein is one row after TCRdb ran MiXCR on the PCR reads. Here the sample spans approximately 16,000 distinct CDR3 sequences, about 45% being singletons. General study findings and limits: Nearly all convalescent vaccine-specific clones, 304 of 307, recognized only SARS-CoV-2 spike. Of the reactive clones in convalescent patients, a median around 83% showed up only post-vaccination.

The sample's treatment: approximately 9-day PBMC culture with coronavirus spike peptide pools or control peptides (ViraFEST assay). IL-2 (around 10 IU/ml) and peptide pools (about 10 ug/ml) were added to cultures of over 1.5 million PBMCs per well. The clonotype was recovered from a human donor who had recovered from COVID-19. This chain joins TRBV23-1 and TRBJ1-5, with TRBD1 as a possible D gene (6 bases). TRBV23-1 is reported as an ORF; its role is uncertain. Here the sequenced sample was CD4+ T cells from blood, cultured in vitro, taken after SARS-CoV-2 vaccination. CDR3 DNA sequence: TGCGCCGCGGGGCGGGGACACTTTAGCAATCAGCCCCAGCATTTT. This translates into CAAGRGHFSNQPQHF.